A selection of T cell receptor beta chains follows, all from one sample in a study of patients and donors after allogeneic stem cell transplantation. TCRdb fed the RT-PCR reads into MiXCR, producing one record per CDR3 protein. The sample includes 150,000 to 200,000 distinct CDR3 sequences, roughly two fifths of them seen just once. Sequencing input: blood, either unsorted or a sorted T cell fraction (not recorded which). These receptor sequences come from a human donor who was either an allogeneic HSCT recipient or a stem cell or donor lymphocyte infusion donor (not recorded which). It is not recorded whose cells these are; they may come from a transplant donor. CDR3s include the opening cysteine and the closing phenylalanine or tryptophan. D genes are given only for firm matches. Expanded clones get a size class; other rows say once, few or many, or leave the size out.

clone_size | j_call | d_call | v_call | cdr3_aa | cdr3_nt
NA | TRBJ1-2 | NA | TRBV7-9 | CASSLPIEGYTF | TGTGCCAGCAGCTTACCCATCGAAGGCTACACCTTC
few | TRBJ2-2 | NA | TRBV6-6 | CASSYGQGSGGELFF | TGTGCCAGCAGTTACGGGCAGGGGAGCGGCGGGGAGCTGTTTTTT
NA | TRBJ1-1 | NA | TRBV25-1 | CASSEGDRDYTEAFF | TGTGCCAGCAGTGAGGGGGACCGCGACTACACTGAAGCTTTCTTT
NA | TRBJ1-1 | NA | TRBV12-3/TRBV12-4 | CASSFRAMNTEAFF | TGTGCCAGCAGTTTCAGGGCCATGAACACTGAAGCTTTCTTT
few | TRBJ2-5 | NA | TRBV4-2 | CASSQDGEEEETQYF | TGTGCCAGCAGCCAAGATGGGGAGGAAGAAGAGACCCAGTACTTC
NA | TRBJ1-6 | NA | TRBV15 | CATSPVGADSPLHF | TGTGCCACCAGCCCGGTTGGAGCGGATTCACCCCTCCACTTT
NA | TRBJ1-2 | TRBD1 | TRBV28 | CASRTGTGNDYGYTF | TGTGCCAGCAGGACCGGGACAGGGAACGACTATGGCTACACCTTC
few | TRBJ1-4 | TRBD1 | TRBV2 | CASRPGQGTEKLFF | TGTGCCAGCAGACCGGGACAGGGGACTGAAAAACTGTTTTTT
NA | TRBJ2-7 | TRBD1 | TRBV27 | CASSGQGAEQYF | TGTGCCAGCAGCGGACAGGGGGCCGAGCAGTACTTC
NA | TRBJ2-2 | TRBD2 | TRBV20-1 | CSALGLGNTGELFF | TGCAGTGCGCTGGGACTAGGAAACACCGGGGAGCTGTTTTTT
NA | TRBJ1-4 | NA | TRBV7-9 | CASSLERREEKLFF | TGTGCCAGCAGCTTAGAGAGGCGGGAGGAAAAACTGTTTTTT
NA | TRBJ1-1 | NA | TRBV20-1 | CSAKGQNTEAFF | TGCAGTGCGAAGGGACAGAACACTGAAGCTTTCTTT
few | TRBJ2-5 | NA | TRBV12-3/TRBV12-4 | CASSFVAEETQYF | TGTGCCAGCAGTTTTGTAGCGGAAGAGACCCAGTACTTC
NA | TRBJ2-1 | TRBD2 | TRBV7-9 | CASSLLGGSALNEQFF | TGTGCCAGCAGCTTACTGGGCGGGAGCGCCCTCAATGAGCAGTTCTTC
NA | TRBJ2-3 | NA | TRBV7-2 | CASSLGVGAVSPLRQYF | TGTGCCAGCAGCTTAGGGGTCGGGGCGGTGTCCCCCTTACGGCAGTATTTT
NA | TRBJ1-2 | NA | TRBV2 | CASSARGRYGYTF | TGTGCCAGCAGTGCTCGGGGACGGTATGGCTACACCTTC
few | TRBJ2-5 | NA | TRBV14 | CASSSSLQAEETQYF | TGTGCCAGCAGCTCCAGTCTCCAGGCGGAAGAGACCCAGTACTTC
NA | TRBJ2-7 | NA | TRBV12-3/TRBV12-4 | CASSPIQRPYAEQYF | TGTGCCAGCAGCCCAATTCAAAGACCCTACGCCGAGCAGTACTTC
few | TRBJ2-7 | NA | TRBV28 | CASRPGGQGVYF | TGTGCCAGCAGACCTGGAGGGCAGGGGGTGTACTTC
NA | TRBJ2-7 | TRBD2 | TRBV24-1 | CATSELGLAGGEQYF | TGTGCCACCAGTGAACTCGGACTAGCGGGAGGCGAGCAGTACTTC
NA | TRBJ2-2 | NA | TRBV3-1 | CASSPDPNERGELFF | TGTGCCAGCAGCCCCGACCCAAATGAGAGGGGGGAGCTGTTTTTT
NA | TRBJ1-1 | NA | TRBV30 | CAWSVVGAEAFF | TGTGCCTGGAGTGTCGTGGGGGCTGAAGCTTTCTTT
NA | TRBJ2-7 | NA | TRBV27 | CASSLALGWMGYEQYF | TGTGCCAGCAGTTTAGCCTTAGGATGGATGGGTTACGAGCAGTACTTC
NA | TRBJ2-7 | NA | TRBV7-3 | CASSLTHRGDEQYF | TGTGCCAGCAGCTTAACCCATCGGGGCGACGAGCAGTACTTC
NA | TRBJ1-6 | TRBD1 | TRBV6-5 | CASKLSRTGAVRQPLHF | TGTGCCAGCAAACTTTCCCGGACAGGAGCTGTCAGGCAGCCCCTCCACTTT
NA | TRBJ2-3 | NA | TRBV20-1 | CSASPGRDTQYF | TGCAGTGCTAGCCCCGGCCGGGATACGCAGTATTTT
few | TRBJ1-1 | NA | TRBV7-2 | CASSLSFGGHMNTEAFF | TGTGCCAGCAGCTTATCGTTTGGTGGACACATGAACACTGAAGCTTTCTTT
NA | TRBJ2-1 | TRBD1 | TRBV15 | CATSTTRTGPYNEQFF | TGTGCCACCAGCACAACCAGGACAGGTCCCTACAATGAGCAGTTCTTC
NA | TRBJ2-1 | TRBD2 | TRBV6-2/TRBV6-3 | CASTSIPLAGGTNEQFF | TGTGCCAGCACTAGTATACCTCTAGCGGGAGGAACTAATGAGCAGTTCTTC
NA | TRBJ2-1 | NA | TRBV11-2 | CASSPNREGGNEQFF | TGTGCCAGCAGCCCCAATCGGGAAGGGGGTAATGAGCAGTTCTTC
few | TRBJ1-4 | NA | TRBV12-3/TRBV12-4 | CASSFRRVPEKLFF | TGTGCCAGCAGTTTCAGGCGAGTCCCTGAAAAACTGTTTTTT
NA | TRBJ2-1 | NA | TRBV7-6 | CASSPPTNNEQFF | TGTGCCAGCAGCCCCCCGACGAACAATGAGCAGTTCTTC
NA | TRBJ2-3 | NA | TRBV29-1 | CSVAGRRTDTQYF | TGCAGCGTTGCCGGGAGAAGGACAGATACGCAGTATTTT
NA | TRBJ2-3 | NA | TRBV5-1 | CASSSRDFTDTQYF | TGCGCCAGCAGCTCCCGGGACTTCACAGATACGCAGTATTTT
NA | TRBJ1-1 | NA | TRBV20-1 | CSARGGHTEAFF | TGCAGTGCTAGGGGGGGGCACACTGAAGCTTTCTTT
NA | TRBJ2-1 | NA | TRBV4-1 | CASSQEVHANEQFF | TGCGCCAGCAGCCAAGAAGTCCACGCGAATGAGCAGTTCTTC
NA | TRBJ1-6 | TRBD1 | TRBV15 | CATSTFRDRGNSPLHF | TGTGCCACCAGCACCTTTCGGGACAGGGGTAATTCACCCCTCCACTTT
NA | TRBJ1-5 | NA | TRBV6-5 | CASSLDSWNQPQHF | TGTGCCAGCAGTTTGGACAGTTGGAATCAGCCCCAGCATTTT
NA | TRBJ2-7 | TRBD1 | TRBV6-5 | CASSYSGTTGLTGEQYF | TGTGCCAGCAGTTACTCCGGTACGACAGGGCTGACGGGCGAGCAGTACTTC
NA | TRBJ1-1 | NA | TRBV5-1 | CASRLGAATEAFF | TGCGCCTCCCGCCTTGGGGCGGCCACTGAAGCTTTCTTT
few | TRBJ1-1 | NA | TRBV29-1 | CSAGTQLRNTEAFF | TGCAGCGCCGGAACTCAGTTGAGGAACACTGAAGCTTTCTTT
NA | TRBJ1-1 | NA | TRBV6-5 | CASSYEQFGFSTEAFF | TGTGCCAGCAGTTACGAGCAGTTTGGTTTCAGCACTGAAGCTTTCTTT
NA | TRBJ2-1 | NA | TRBV12-3/TRBV12-4 | CASSPSNSYNEQFF | TGTGCCAGCAGCCCAAGTAACTCCTACAATGAGCAGTTCTTC
NA | TRBJ1-1 | NA | TRBV20-1 | CSARDPGRENTEAFF | TGCAGTGCTAGAGATCCTGGCAGGGAGAACACTGAAGCTTTCTTT
many | TRBJ1-4 | NA | TRBV2 | CASGRGVTVYDEKLFF | TGTGCCAGCGGGAGGGGCGTAACAGTTTATGATGAAAAACTGTTTTTT
few | TRBJ2-7 | NA | TRBV29-1 | CSVEAGGYEQYF | TGCAGCGTTGAAGCAGGAGGGTACGAGCAGTACTTC
NA | TRBJ1-4 | NA | TRBV18 | CASSPTALSSTNEKLFF | TGTGCCAGCTCACCTACAGCTCTCTCCTCAACTAATGAAAAACTGTTTTTT
NA | TRBJ2-3 | NA | TRBV9 | CASSVDPRGDSTDTQYF | TGTGCCAGCAGCGTAGATCCGAGAGGGGACAGCACAGATACGCAGTATTTT
NA | TRBJ2-7 | NA | TRBV29-1 | CSVVRTEASYEQYF | TGCAGCGTTGTCAGGACGGAGGCTTCCTACGAGCAGTACTTC
NA | TRBJ1-2 | NA | TRBV6-5 | CASSYVGGGYTF | TGTGCCAGCAGTTACGTCGGGGGTGGCTACACCTTC
few | TRBJ1-4 | TRBD1 | TRBV29-1 | CSVEAGTGGATNEKLFF | TGCAGCGTTGAAGCGGGGACAGGGGGCGCAACTAATGAAAAACTGTTTTTT
once | TRBJ2-3 | TRBD2 | TRBV6-1 | CASNAGTSNTDTQYF | TGTGCCAGCAATGCGGGGACTAGCAATACAGATACGCAGTATTTT
NA | TRBJ1-1 | NA | TRBV5-6 | CASTATGITEAFF | TGTGCCAGCACGGCTACAGGGATCACTGAAGCTTTCTTT
NA | TRBJ2-3 | TRBD1 | TRBV7-9 | CASSLAQGAPDTQYF | TGTGCCAGCAGCTTAGCGCAGGGGGCCCCAGATACGCAGTATTTT
NA | TRBJ1-2 | NA | TRBV6-1 | CASSAGLSLANYGYTF | TGTGCCAGCAGCGCTGGACTGTCTTTAGCTAACTATGGCTACACCTTC
NA | TRBJ2-3 | NA | TRBV13 | CASSGQAADTQYF | TGTGCCAGCAGCGGTCAAGCTGCGGATACGCAGTATTTT
few | TRBJ2-2 | NA | TRBV28 | CASSLRPRVAENTGELFF | TGTGCCAGCAGCCTAAGGCCTCGGGTAGCGGAGAACACCGGGGAGCTGTTTTTT
NA | TRBJ1-1 | NA | TRBV29-1 | CSVVAVGEAFF | TGCAGCGTTGTAGCGGTAGGTGAAGCTTTCTTT
few | TRBJ1-1 | NA | TRBV12-3/TRBV12-4 | CASSSMNTEAFF | TGTGCCAGCAGTTCTATGAACACTGAAGCTTTCTTT